This TCR beta chain was documented in a study of blood T cell repertoires in COVID-19. Turning to the study itself: Samples representing acute and convalescent COVID-19 were sourced from the United States, Italy and Spain. Sample material is recorded as cDNA or gDNA derived from T cells, B-cell-depleted T cells, or PBMCs.

As originally analysed: By means of reference gene primer amplification, nucleated cell counts were estimated. Sequencing used immunoSEQ multiplex PCR; TCRdb keeps in-frame clones, though not all of them. Clone size and the V and J calls come from that table; the DNA yielded D and trimming. The sample records more than 90,000 clones, 80% to 95% being singletons. V was clipped by 0 bases and J by 10 bases; unmatched bases: 5. Per germline, CDR1 SNHLY and CDR2 FYNNEI. The CDR3 contains 15 residues. The source of this sequence is a man over 45 with active COVID-19. Material for sequencing was peripheral blood. This chain links TRBV2 with TRBJ2-1, with 11 bases aligning to TRBD2. CDR3 sequence: CASSEASGRAGEQFF. Here the CDR3 DNA reads TGTGCCAGCAGTGAAGCTAGCGGGAGGGCCGGGGAGCAGTTCTTC.